The 18 T cell receptor beta chains listed next were all sequenced from one sample in a study of blood T cell repertoires in COVID-19. Measured with immunoSEQ multiplex PCR; TCRdb has only the in-frame clones, and not every one. The profile shows 85,000 to 90,000 clones, approximately 86% of them singletons. The specimen was peripheral blood. Receptors originate from an elderly man with active or convalescent COVID-19.

The chain carries TRBV24-1 and TRBJ2-1; 16 bases map to TRBD2. J was trimmed by 3 bases and V by 3 bases; bases with no gene match: 4. CDR3 length: 18 amino acids. Per the germline V gene, CDR1 is KGHDR and CDR2 is SFDVKD. The CDR3 here is CATSDPGLAGGNYNEQFF. The CDR3 nucleotides read TGTGCCACCAGTGATCCGGGACTAGCGGGAGGGAACTACAATGAGCAGTTCTTC.

The V gene is TRBV7-2, the J gene TRBJ2-3, with 7 bases matching TRBD2. This CDR3 is built from 18 residues. Germline V gene lookup returns CDR1 SGHTA and CDR2 FQGNSA. The trim removed 1 base at V and 7 bases at J, leaving 17 bases unmatched. The CDR3 protein is CASSLDFGDYPLTHTQYF. The CDR3 DNA sequence: TGTGCCAGCAGCTTAGACTTTGGGGACTACCCATTGACGCATACGCAGTATTTT.

CDR3 protein: CASSLDRGGSTDTQYF. The CDR3 DNA reads TGTGCCAGCAGCTTAGATCGCGGCGGGAGCACAGATACGCAGTATTTT. This chain links TRBV11-2 with TRBJ2-3; perhaps TRBD2 as D (5 bases). Looked up from germline, CDR1 is SGHAT and CDR2 is FQNNGV. CDR3 size: 16 residues. The V and J ends lost 0 bases and 0 bases respectively, with 10 bases between them.

This rearrangement joins TRBV19 to TRBJ2-2; 9 positions match TRBD1. With 6 bases clipped from V and 4 bases from J, the junction kept 9 bases outside the gene matches. CDR3 length equals 16 residues. Germline CDR1 and CDR2: LNHDA and SQIVND (reference sequence). The CDR3 sequence: CASRPTGTGPTGELFF. The CDR3 nucleotides are TGTGCCAGTAGACCCACCGGGACAGGGCCCACCGGGGAGCTGTTTTTT.

The V call is TRBV30, the J call TRBJ1-4, with 7 positions matching TRBD1. Germline trimming cut 4 bases from V and 4 bases from J; bases unmatched to any gene: 6. The CDR3 is made up of 14 amino acids. Germline values: CDR1 GTSNPN, CDR2 SVGIG (reference sequence). The CDR3 nucleotides read TGTGCCTGGACGGGGGACAGCCTTAATGAAAAACTGTTTTTT. Encoded protein: CAWTGDSLNEKLFF.

This clone was observed a single time. This sequence joins TRBV27 and TRBJ2-3; 7 nucleotides line up with TRBD2. V dropped 5 bases and J dropped 2; count of bases not matched to a gene: 13. The CDR3 covers 17 residues. The V gene's germline CDR1 is MNHEY and CDR2 SMNVEV (reference sequence). In nucleotides, the CDR3 is TGTGCCAGCAGTCGTGTGAGGAGCGGGGCCTACACAGATACGCAGTATTTT. Translated, it gives CASSRVRSGAYTDTQYF.

This chain uses TRBV19 with TRBJ1-3, with 9 bases fitting TRBD1. The CDR3 totals 16 residues. The J segment lost 0 bases and the V segment lost 4 bases, leaving 4 bases of the junction unmatched. Germline values: CDR1 LNHDA, CDR2 SQIVND (reference sequence). The CDR3 loop reads CASSRTGQGSGNTIYF. The CDR3 DNA reads as TGTGCCAGTAGTAGGACGGGACAGGGCTCTGGAAACACCATATATTTT. The whole variable domain, remainder taken from reference TRBV19 and TRBJ1-3, is DGGITQSPKYLFRKEGQNVTLSCEQNLNHDAMYWYRQDPGQGLRLIYYSQIVNDFQKGDIAEGYSVSREKKESFPLTVTSAQKNPTAFYLCASSRTGQGSGNTIYFGEGSWLTVV.

V and J are TRBV5-6 and TRBJ2-3; 10 bases agree with TRBD1. CDR1 is SGHDT and CDR2 is YYEEEE in the germline V gene. Germline trimming cut 4 bases from V and 1 base from J; bases unmatched to any gene: 3. This CDR3 contains 15 residues. The CDR3 reads CASSKDRGRTDTQYF. DNA for the CDR3: TGTGCCAGCAGCAAAGACAGGGGGCGCACAGATACGCAGTATTTT. Combining the CDR3 with reference TRBV5-6 and TRBJ2-3 gives the whole variable domain DAGVTQSPTHLIKTRGQQVTLRCSPKSGHDTVSWYQQALGQGPQFIFQYYEEEERQRGNFPDRFSGHQFPNYSSELNVNALLLGDSALYLCASSKDRGRTDTQYFGPGTRLTVL.

The chain carries TRBV5-5 and TRBJ2-3; possibly TRBD1 for D (6 bases). CDR3 size: 14 residues. Germline V gene data show CDR1 as SGHKS and CDR2 as YYEKEE (reference sequence). The V end was cut by 4 bases, the J end by 5 bases, with 14 bases between. CDR3 region: CASSMRTAEDTQYF. In DNA form, the CDR3 reads TGTGCCAGCAGCATGCGGACAGCCGAAGATACGCAGTATTTT.

This sequence joins TRBV27 and TRBJ2-1, with D unclear. The CDR3 spans 13 residues. The V end was cut by 3 bases, the J end by 5 bases, with 8 bases between. CDR1 is MNHEY, CDR2 SMNVEV, per germline (reference sequence). The DNA for the CDR3 is TGTGCCAGCAGTTTCCTACTGAACAATGAGCAGTTCTTC. Translation: CASSFLLNNEQFF.

The chain has TRBV7-9 and TRBJ2-7; 8 bases are a match to TRBD1. Trimming took 3 bases from V and 3 from J; bases not matched to a gene: 4. This CDR3 region has 14 residues. CDR1 SEHNR and CDR2 FQNEAQ come from the germline V gene (reference sequence). The CDR3 nucleotides are TGTGCCAGCAGCTTTGGGACAGGCAACTACGAGCAGTACTTC. This gives the protein CASSFGTGNYEQYF.

The rearrangement links TRBV18 to TRBJ1-2; TRBD1 aligns across 7 bases. Unmatched junction bases numbered 13, after V lost 6 bases and J lost 6 bases. This CDR3 is built from 15 residues. Germline V gene data show CDR1 as KGHSH and CDR2 as LQKENI. Here the CDR3 reads CASSQRIQGEDGYTF. The CDR3 DNA reads TGTGCCAGCTCCCAACGGATTCAGGGGGAGGATGGCTACACCTTC.

This chain uses TRBV28 with TRBJ1-1, with 7 bases matching TRBD1. The length of the CDR3 is 12 residues. The V gene's germline CDR1 is MDHEN and CDR2 SYDVKM. V shed 8 bases and J 11 bases; nucleotides not matched to a gene: 11. The CDR3 DNA reads as TGTGCCAGCTCCCCAGGGGGGCCCACGGCTTTCTTT. It specifies CASSPGGPTAFF. The variable domain in full, completed from reference TRBV28 and TRBJ1-1, reads DVKVTQSSRYLVKRTGEKVFLECVQDMDHENMFWYRQDPGLGLRLIYFSYDVKMKEKGDIPEGYSVSREKKERFSLILESASTNQTSMYLCASSPGGPTAFFGQGTRLTVV.

The chain links TRBV29-1 to TRBJ2-7, with 12 positions matching TRBD2. J was trimmed by 4 bases and V by 7 bases; bases with no gene match: 17. Germline V gives CDR1 SQVTM, CDR2 ANQGSEA. The CDR3 totals 17 residues. This CDR3 reads CSAESPGRGLAGYEQYF. The CDR3 DNA follows: TGCAGCGCCGAAAGCCCGGGGAGAGGACTAGCGGGATACGAGCAGTACTTC.

This clone was observed once. The chain is built from TRBV18 and TRBJ2-1, with 8 bases identical to TRBD2. Germline trimming cut 3 bases from V and 7 bases from J; bases unmatched to any gene: 8. From germline, CDR1 is KGHSH and CDR2 LQKENI. The length of the CDR3 is 15 residues. The DNA for the CDR3 is TGTGCCAGCTCACCGGGGACTAGTCCTAGAAATGAGCAGTTCTTC. Translating gives CASSPGTSPRNEQFF.

This sequence joins TRBV18 and TRBJ2-6; a weak D match, TRBD1 (6 bases). The CDR3 has 16 amino acids. V lost 2 bases, J lost 1 base, and 9 bases lay in between. Germline CDR1 reads KGHSH; CDR2 reads LQKENI. The CDR3 nucleotides are TGTGCCAGCTCACCAAGCGACAGGTCTGGGGCCAACGTCCTGACTTTC. Its protein product is CASSPSDRSGANVLTF.

V usage is TRBV7-2 and J usage is TRBJ2-1, with 12 bases that match TRBD2. This CDR3 comprises 17 residues. CDR1 is SGHTA and CDR2 is FQGNSA in the germline V gene. The V and J ends lost 4 bases and 3 bases, in that order; junction bases with no gene match: 7. The CDR3 loop is CASSSALAGGHYNEQFF. The DNA of the CDR3 is TGTGCCAGCAGCTCGGCTCTAGCGGGAGGGCACTACAATGAGCAGTTCTTC.

The chain has TRBV6-6 and TRBJ1-2; D may be TRBD1 (5 bases). V was cut by 0 bases and J by 4 bases, with 12 bases left in between. The CDR3 runs 15 residues. Germline CDR1 reads MNHNY; CDR2 reads SVGAGI (reference sequence). The chain's CDR3 is CASSYSNAGFYGYTF. CDR3 DNA: TGTGCCAGCAGTTACTCGAATGCAGGGTTCTATGGCTACACCTTC.